This T cell receptor (beta chain) originates from a study of blood T cells in healthy people across ages. For the second PCR, which ran for 7 to 11 cycles, a sample-barcoded 5' primer and a J-beta primer mix were used. TCRdb reanalysed the 5' RACE reads using MiXCR and keeps one entry per CDR3 protein. Of 500,000 to 600,000 distinct CDR3 sequences listed, 25% to 30% are singletons. The CDR3 loop spans 15 amino acids. CDR1 and CDR2 (germline): SGHTA, FQGNSA. Trimming left V 0 bases short and J 4 bases short, with 13 bases between. The origin of this receptor is a woman between 70 and 85 years old in good health. Sequencing used blood. The chain recombines TRBV7-2 with TRBJ2-7, with TRBD1 as a possible D gene (6 bases). Here the CDR3 reads CASSLALDRGYEQYF. CDR3 coding DNA: TGTGCCAGCAGCTTAGCGCTGGACAGAGGATACGAGCAGTACTTC.